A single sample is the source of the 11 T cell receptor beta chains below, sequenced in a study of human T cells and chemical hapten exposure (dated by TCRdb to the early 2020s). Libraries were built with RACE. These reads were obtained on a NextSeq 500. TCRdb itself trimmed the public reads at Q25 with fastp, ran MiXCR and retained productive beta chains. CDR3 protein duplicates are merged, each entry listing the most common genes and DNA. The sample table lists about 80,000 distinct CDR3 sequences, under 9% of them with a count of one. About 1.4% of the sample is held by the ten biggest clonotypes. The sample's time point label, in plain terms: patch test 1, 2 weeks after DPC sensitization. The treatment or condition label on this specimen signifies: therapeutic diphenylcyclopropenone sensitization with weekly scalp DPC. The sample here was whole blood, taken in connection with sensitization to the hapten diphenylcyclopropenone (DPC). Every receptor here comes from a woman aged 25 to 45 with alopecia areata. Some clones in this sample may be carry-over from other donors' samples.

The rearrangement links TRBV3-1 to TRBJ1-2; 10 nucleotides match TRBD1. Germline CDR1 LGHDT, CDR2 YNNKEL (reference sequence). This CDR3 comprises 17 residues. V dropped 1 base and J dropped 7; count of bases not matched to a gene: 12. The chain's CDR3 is CASSQGTKGQGSAGYTF. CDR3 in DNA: TGTGCCAGCAGCCAAGGGACTAAGGGACAGGGGTCTGCTGGCTACACCTTC.

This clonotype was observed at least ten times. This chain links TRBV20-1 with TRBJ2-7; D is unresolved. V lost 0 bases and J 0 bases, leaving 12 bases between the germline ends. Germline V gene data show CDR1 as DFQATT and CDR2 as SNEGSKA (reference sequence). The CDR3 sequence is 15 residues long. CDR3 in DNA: TGCAGTGCTAGAGATACGTCGGGCAGCTCCTACGAGCAGTACTTC. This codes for CSARDTSGSSYEQYF.

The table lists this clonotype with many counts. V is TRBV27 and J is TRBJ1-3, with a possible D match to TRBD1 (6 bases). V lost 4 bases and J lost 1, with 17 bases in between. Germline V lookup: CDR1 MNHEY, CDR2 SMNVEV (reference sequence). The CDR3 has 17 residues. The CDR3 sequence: CASSSRGGLASGNTIYF. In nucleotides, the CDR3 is TGTGCCAGCAGTTCTCGAGGGGGGCTGGCGTCTGGAAACACCATATATTTT.

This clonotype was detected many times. The CDR3 nucleotides are TGTGCCATCACTAGGACAGGGACCGGCAATGAGCAGTTCTTC. Protein: CAITRTGTGNEQFF. The chain recombines TRBV10-3 with TRBJ2-1; the match to TRBD1 covers 8 bases. CDR1 is ENHRY, CDR2 SYGVKD, per germline. The CDR3 totals 14 residues. The V and J ends lost 7 bases and 6 bases, in that order; junction bases with no gene match: 8.

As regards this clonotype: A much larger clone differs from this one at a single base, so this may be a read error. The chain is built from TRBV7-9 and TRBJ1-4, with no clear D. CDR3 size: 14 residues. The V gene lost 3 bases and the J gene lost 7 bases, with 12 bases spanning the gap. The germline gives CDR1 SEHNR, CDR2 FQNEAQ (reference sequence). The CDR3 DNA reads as TGTGCCAGCAGCTTTCGGGATGGAAGTGAAAAACTGTTTTTT. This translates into CASSFRDGSEKLFF.

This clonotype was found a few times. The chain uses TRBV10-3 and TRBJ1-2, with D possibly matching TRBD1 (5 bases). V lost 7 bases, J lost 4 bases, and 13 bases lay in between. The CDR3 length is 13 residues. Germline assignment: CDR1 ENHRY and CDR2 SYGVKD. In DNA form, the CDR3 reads TGTGCCATCAAACCTGGGGGGATCTATGGCTACACCTTC. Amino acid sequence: CAIKPGGIYGYTF.

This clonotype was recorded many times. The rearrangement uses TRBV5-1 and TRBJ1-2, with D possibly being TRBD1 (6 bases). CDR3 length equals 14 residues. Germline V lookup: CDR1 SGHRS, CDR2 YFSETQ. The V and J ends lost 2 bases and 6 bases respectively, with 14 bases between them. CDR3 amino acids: CASSLQDRRDGYTF. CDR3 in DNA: TGCGCCAGCAGCTTACAAGACAGGAGGGATGGCTACACCTTC. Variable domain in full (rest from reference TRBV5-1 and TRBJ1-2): KAGVTQTPRYLIKTRGQQVTLSCSPISGHRSVSWYQQTPGQGLQFLFEYFSETQRNKGNFPGRFSGRQFSNSRSEMNVSTLELGDSALYLCASSLQDRRDGYTFGSGTRLTVV.

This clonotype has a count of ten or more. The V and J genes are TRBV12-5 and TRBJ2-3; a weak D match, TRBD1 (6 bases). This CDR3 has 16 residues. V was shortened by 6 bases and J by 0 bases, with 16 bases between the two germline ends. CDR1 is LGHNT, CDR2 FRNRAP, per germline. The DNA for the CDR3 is TGTGCTAGTGGCTCAAAATGGACAGCGAGCACAGATACGCAGTATTTT. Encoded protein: CASGSKWTASTDTQYF.

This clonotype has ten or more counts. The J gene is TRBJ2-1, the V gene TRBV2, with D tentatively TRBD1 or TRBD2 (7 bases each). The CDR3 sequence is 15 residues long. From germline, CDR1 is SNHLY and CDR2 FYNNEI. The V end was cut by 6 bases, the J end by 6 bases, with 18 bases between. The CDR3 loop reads CASRPLAEGANEQFF. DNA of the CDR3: TGTGCCAGCAGGCCGCTAGCGGAGGGGGCCAATGAGCAGTTCTTC.

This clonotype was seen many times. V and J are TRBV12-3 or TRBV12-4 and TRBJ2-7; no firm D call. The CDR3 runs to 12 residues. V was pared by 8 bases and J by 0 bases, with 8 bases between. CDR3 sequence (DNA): TGTGCCAGCGGCCGTAGCTCCTACGAGCAGTACTTC. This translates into CASGRSSYEQYF.

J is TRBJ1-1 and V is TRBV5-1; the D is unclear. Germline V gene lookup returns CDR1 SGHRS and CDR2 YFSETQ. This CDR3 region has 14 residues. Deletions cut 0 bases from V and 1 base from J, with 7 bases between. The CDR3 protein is CASSLGRRNTEAFF. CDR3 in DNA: TGCGCCAGCAGCTTGGGGCGGCGGAACACTGAAGCTTTCTTT.